The next 15 T cell receptor beta chains were all read from a single sample in a study of tumor and adjacent non-tumor tissue in lung cancer. This sample's RNA came from whole unsorted tissue. The library came from three nested PCR rounds adapted from ARM-PCR protocols. MiXCR, applied by TCRdb to the multiplex PCR reads, yields one record per CDR3 protein. The data contain fewer than 120,000 distinct CDR3 sequences, over 75% of them singletons. Sequencing was done on a sample of lung tumor tissue. The receptors here all came from a man in his 70s with non-small cell lung cancer.

This clonotype occurred many times. The chain links TRBV24-1 to TRBJ2-4, with unresolved D. Germline V CDR1 and CDR2: KGHDR, SFDVKD. This CDR3 contains 15 residues. V was clipped by 2 bases and J by 0 bases, with 7 bases between them. Written as DNA, the CDR3 is TGTGCCACCAGTGATTCGCAAATAGCCAAAAACATTCAGTACTTC. This gives the protein CATSDSQIAKNIQYF.

This clonotype was recorded many times. This chain links TRBV20-1 with TRBJ2-7, with 9 bases that match TRBD2. Germline CDR1 is DFQATT and CDR2 is SNEGSKA (reference sequence). This CDR3 contains 14 residues. V shed 4 bases and J 5 bases; nucleotides not matched to a gene: 9. The CDR3 DNA follows: TGCAGTGCTACACAGCGGGGGGCCGCGGACGAGCAGTACTTC. It codes for CSATQRGAADEQYF.

Concerning this clonotype: One end of the junction varies from germline; a read error may be responsible. The V gene is TRBV7-8, the J gene TRBJ2-7, with D possibly TRBD2 on 5 matching bases. Germline CDR1 SGHVS, CDR2 FQNEAQ. The CDR3 spans 15 residues. CDR3 in DNA: TGTACCAGCAGCTGGATGTTAACGGGGATGAGCGAACAGTACTTC. This gives the protein CTSSWMLTGMSEQYF. The full variable domain, completed using reference TRBV7-8 and TRBJ2-7, is GAGVSQSPRYKVAKRGQDVALRCDPISGHVSLFWYQQALGQGPEFLTYFQNEAQLDKSGLPSDRFFAERPEGSVSTLKIQRTQQEDSAVYLCTSSWMLTGMSEQYFGPGTRLTVT.

Worth noting for this clonotype: The junction shows a germline mismatch at one end, possibly a read error. This chain joins TRBV5-1 and TRBJ2-5; the match to TRBD1 covers 7 bases. This CDR3 has 16 amino acids. Germline CDR1 SGHRS, CDR2 YFSETQ. The CDR3 spells CASSWRMGQLQETRYF. The CDR3 DNA sequence: TGCGCCAGCAGCTGGCGAATGGGACAGCTACAAGAGACCCGGTACTTC.

Note on this clonotype: A read error may produce the germline difference seen at one junction end. The CDR3 DNA reads as TGCAACGTTGGCAGCACCTCCTACGAGCACTACTTC. This encodes CNVGSTSYEHYF. This chain links TRBV29-1 with TRBJ2-7; D unresolved. This CDR3 region has 12 residues. CDR1 SQVTM and CDR2 ANQGSEA come from the germline V gene.

The chain has TRBV11-2 and TRBJ1-1; TRBD1 agrees at 7 bases. Germline V gene sequence: CDR1 SGHAT, CDR2 FQNNGV. This CDR3 is 15 amino acids long. Unmatched junction bases numbered 7, after V lost 2 bases and J lost 4 bases. The CDR3 sequence is CASSLRQGPSTEAFF. In DNA form, the CDR3 reads TGTGCCAGCAGCTTACGACAGGGACCCTCCACTGAAGCTTTCTTT.

This clonotype occurred once. No conserved phenylalanine or tryptophan is present at the end of the CDR3, so a read error is the likely explanation. CDR3 residues: CASSFWGEQGTDTQYI. CDR3 nucleotides: TGTGCCAGCAGTTTTTGGGGGGAGCAGGGCACTGATACGCAGTATATT. The V gene is TRBV27, the J gene TRBJ2-3, with a tentative D call TRBD2 (6 bases). CDR3 length equals 16 residues. Per the germline V gene, CDR1 is MNHEY and CDR2 is SMNVEV (reference sequence).

The rearrangement uses TRBV7-8 and TRBJ1-2; 7 nucleotides align to TRBD1. Looked up from germline, CDR1 is SGHVS and CDR2 is FQNEAQ. The CDR3 length is 13 residues. The CDR3 loop reads CVSSFTGVEGYTF. CDR3 nucleotides: TGTGTCAGTAGCTTCACAGGGGTAGAGGGCTACACCTTC.

A word on this clonotype: At one end the junction does not follow the germline gene, possibly because of a read error. This CDR3 reads CARTSWRAGGYDQYF. The CDR3 bases are TGTGCCAGGACTTCCTGGCGGGCCGGGGGTTACGATCAGTACTTC. The rearrangement links TRBV28 to TRBJ2-7; tentative D call: TRBD2 (6 bases). The CDR3 consists of 15 residues. The germline V gene encodes CDR1 MDHEN and CDR2 SYDVKM.

Notes on this clonotype: A much larger clone lies a single base off, so this may be a read error. The V call is TRBV11-3, the J call TRBJ1-4; D unclear. CDR3 length: 16 amino acids. Germline V gene sequence: CDR1 SGHNT, CDR2 YENEEA. CDR3 bases: TGTGCCAGCAGCTTAGTAGGTGGAGCGTCTAATGGAAAACTGTTCTTT. This encodes CASSLVGGASNGKLFF.

Of note for this clonotype: The junction differs from germline at one of its ends, possibly a read error. V is TRBV6-5 and J is TRBJ2-7; D perhaps matches TRBD2 (6 bases). Germline V lookup: CDR1 MNHEY, CDR2 SVGAGI. The length of the CDR3 is 18 residues. The CDR3 protein is CANSYSGLARPPGSEQYF. The DNA of the CDR3 is TGTGCCAACAGTTACTCTGGGCTAGCGCGACCCCCAGGGTCCGAGCAGTACTTC.

Points on this clonotype: Here the CDR3 omits its conserved ending phenylalanine or tryptophan, so a read error is the likely source. The chain is built from TRBV14 and TRBJ1-1; D unclear. Between the trimmed V and J ends, which lost 5 bases and 4 bases, there was a span of 17 bases. CDR3 size: 15 residues. Germline lookup yields CDR1 SGHDN and CDR2 FVKESK. CDR3 in DNA: TGTGCCAGCAGCTCTTACAAGGGTGGAGGCACTGAAGCTTTCTAT. This sequence encodes CASSSYKGGGTEAFY.

Worth noting for this clonotype: One end of the junction fails to match germline, which may point to a read error. The genes are TRBV5-5 and TRBJ2-7; D perhaps matches TRBD2 (5 bases). CDR3 length: 15 residues. Germline lookup yields CDR1 SGHKS and CDR2 YYEKEE (reference sequence). As DNA, the CDR3 is TGTGCCAGCAGCTCTGGGTCGGGGTTTCTGTACGAGCAATACTTC. This codes for CASSSGSGFLYEQYF. The full variable domain, in which reference TRBV5-5 and TRBJ2-7 provide the parts outside the CDR3, is DAGVTQSPTHLIKTRGQQVTLRCSPISGHKSVSWYQQVLGQGPQFIFQYYEKEERGRGNFPDRFSARQFPNYSSELNVNALLLGDSALYLCASSSGSGFLYEQYFGPGTRLTVT.

On this clonotype itself: The CDR3 does not close with the conserved phenylalanine or tryptophan, likely indicating a read error. J is TRBJ1-1 and V is TRBV29-1; weak D call: TRBD1 (5 bases). The CDR3 is 12 amino acids. Germline-derived CDR1 and CDR2 are SQVTM and ANQGSEA. V was clipped by 4 bases and J by 6 bases, with 12 bases between them. The CDR3: CSVVAEGPEAFL. CDR3 DNA: TGCAGCGTTGTTGCGGAGGGGCCTGAAGCTTTCTTG.

Notes on this clonotype: One end of the junction varies from germline; a read error may be responsible. The CDR3 sequence is CSVATGFQTQYF. CDR3 coding DNA: TGCAGCGTTGCGACAGGCTTCCAGACCCAATACTTC. The chain combines TRBV29-1 with TRBJ2-5, with D possibly matching TRBD1 (6 bases). The CDR3 has 12 residues. Per the germline V gene, CDR1 is SQVTM and CDR2 is ANQGSEA.